This T cell receptor beta chain was profiled in a study of PD-1 blockade in classical Hodgkin lymphoma. Study observations and caveats: Undefined causes, possibly disease activity or prior therapy, underlie the repertoire differences.

As concerns this clone: What it recognizes is unknown.

This CDR3 has 13 residues. The germline CDR1 and CDR2 sequences are SNHLY and FYNNEI. V was clipped by 7 bases and J by 0 bases, with 10 bases between them. Here immunoSEQ multiplex PCR was the method, and the copy in TCRdb shows in-frame clones only, minus some. This sample has 3,000 or so clones; approximately 80% occur once, and the top ten carry under 20%. Sample time point: newly diagnosed, previously untreated cHL patient sample. Thawed PBMCs were subjected to magnetic negative selection, which yielded isolated CD8+ T cells. The V and J genes are TRBV2 and TRBJ2-7; the D call may be TRBD1 or TRBD2 (5 bases each). The sequenced sample consisted of CD8+ T cells from blood. The receptor's source is a human donor with classical Hodgkin lymphoma. The CDR3 bases are TGTGCCAGCACGGGGCCCAGCTCCTACGAGCAGTACTTC. Its protein product is CASTGPSSYEQYF.